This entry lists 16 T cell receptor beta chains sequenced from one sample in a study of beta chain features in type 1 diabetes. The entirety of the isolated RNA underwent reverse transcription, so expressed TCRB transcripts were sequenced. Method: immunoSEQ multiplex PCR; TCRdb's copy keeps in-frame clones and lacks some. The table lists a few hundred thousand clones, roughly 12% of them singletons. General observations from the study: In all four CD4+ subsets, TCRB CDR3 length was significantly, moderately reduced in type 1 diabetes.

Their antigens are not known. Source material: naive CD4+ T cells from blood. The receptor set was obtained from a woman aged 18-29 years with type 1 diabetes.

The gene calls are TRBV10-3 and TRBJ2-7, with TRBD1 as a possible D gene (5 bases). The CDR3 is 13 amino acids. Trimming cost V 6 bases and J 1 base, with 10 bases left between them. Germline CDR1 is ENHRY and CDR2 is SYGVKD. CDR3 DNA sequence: TGTGCCATCAGGCCCACAGGATCCTACGAGCAGTACTTC. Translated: CAIRPTGSYEQYF.

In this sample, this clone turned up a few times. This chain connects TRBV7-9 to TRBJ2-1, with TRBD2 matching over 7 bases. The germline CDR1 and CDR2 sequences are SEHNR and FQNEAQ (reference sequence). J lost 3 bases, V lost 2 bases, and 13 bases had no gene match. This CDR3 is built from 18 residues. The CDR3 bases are TGTGCCAGCAGCTTAATGGTGTCCCGGACTAGACTCTACAATGAGCAGTTCTTC. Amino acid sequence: CASSLMVSRTRLYNEQFF.

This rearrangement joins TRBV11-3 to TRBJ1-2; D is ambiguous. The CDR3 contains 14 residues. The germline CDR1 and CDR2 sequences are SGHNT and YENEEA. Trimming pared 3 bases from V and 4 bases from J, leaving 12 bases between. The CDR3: CASSFGDSVYGYTF. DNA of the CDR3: TGTGCCAGCAGCTTCGGGGATTCAGTCTATGGCTACACCTTC.

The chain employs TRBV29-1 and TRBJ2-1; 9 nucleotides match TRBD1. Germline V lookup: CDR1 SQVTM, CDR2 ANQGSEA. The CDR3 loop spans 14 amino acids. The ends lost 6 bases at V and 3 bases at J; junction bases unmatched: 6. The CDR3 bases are TGCAGCGTGTCCGGGACAGGGCTCTACAATGAGCAGTTCTTC. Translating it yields CSVSGTGLYNEQFF.

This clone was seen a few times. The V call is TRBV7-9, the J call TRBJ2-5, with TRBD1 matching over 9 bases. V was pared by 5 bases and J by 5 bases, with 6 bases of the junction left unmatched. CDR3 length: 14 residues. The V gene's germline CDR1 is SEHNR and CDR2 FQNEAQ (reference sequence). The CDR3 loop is CASSPGTGSETQYF. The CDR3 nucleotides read TGTGCCAGCAGCCCCGGGACAGGGTCGGAGACCCAGTACTTC.

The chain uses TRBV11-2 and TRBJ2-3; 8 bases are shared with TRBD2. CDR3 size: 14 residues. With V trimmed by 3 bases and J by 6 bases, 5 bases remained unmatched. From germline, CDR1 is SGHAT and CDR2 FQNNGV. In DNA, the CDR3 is TGTGCCAGCAGCTTTGGACTAGCCGGGGATACGCAGTATTTT. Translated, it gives CASSFGLAGDTQYF.

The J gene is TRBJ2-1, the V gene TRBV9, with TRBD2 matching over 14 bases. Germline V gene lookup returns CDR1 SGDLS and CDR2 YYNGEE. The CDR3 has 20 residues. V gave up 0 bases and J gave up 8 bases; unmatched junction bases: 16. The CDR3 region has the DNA TGTGCCAGCAGCGTAGAGGGTGGGTGGGGGACTAGCGGGAGCAATGATGAGCAGTTCTTC. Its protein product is CASSVEGGWGTSGSNDEQFF.

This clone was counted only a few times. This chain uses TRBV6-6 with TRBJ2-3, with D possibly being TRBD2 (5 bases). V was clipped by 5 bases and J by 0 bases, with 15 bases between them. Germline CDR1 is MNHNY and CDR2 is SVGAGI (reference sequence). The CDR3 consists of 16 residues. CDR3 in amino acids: CASSPYWRASTDTQYF. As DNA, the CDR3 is TGTGCCAGCAGTCCGTATTGGCGGGCAAGCACAGATACGCAGTATTTT.

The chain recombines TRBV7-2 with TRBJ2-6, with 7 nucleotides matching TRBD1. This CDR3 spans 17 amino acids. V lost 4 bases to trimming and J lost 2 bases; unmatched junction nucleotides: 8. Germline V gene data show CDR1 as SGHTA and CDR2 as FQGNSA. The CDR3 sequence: CASSYNAQGAGANVLTF. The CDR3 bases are TGTGCCAGCAGCTACAATGCCCAGGGGGCTGGGGCCAACGTCCTGACTTTC.

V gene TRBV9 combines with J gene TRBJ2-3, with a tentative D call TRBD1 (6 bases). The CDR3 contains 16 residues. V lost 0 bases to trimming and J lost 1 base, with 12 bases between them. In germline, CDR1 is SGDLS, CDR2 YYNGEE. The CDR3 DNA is TGTGCCAGCAGCGTAGCCCCAGGGGCGGGCACAGATACGCAGTATTTT. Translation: CASSVAPGAGTDTQYF.

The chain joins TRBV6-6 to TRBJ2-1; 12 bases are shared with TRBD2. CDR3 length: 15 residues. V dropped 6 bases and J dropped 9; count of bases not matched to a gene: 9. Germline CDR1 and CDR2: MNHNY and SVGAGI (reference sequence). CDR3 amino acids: CASSTLAGGLGEQFF. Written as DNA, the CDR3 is TGTGCCAGCAGCACCCTAGCGGGAGGGCTTGGTGAGCAGTTCTTC.

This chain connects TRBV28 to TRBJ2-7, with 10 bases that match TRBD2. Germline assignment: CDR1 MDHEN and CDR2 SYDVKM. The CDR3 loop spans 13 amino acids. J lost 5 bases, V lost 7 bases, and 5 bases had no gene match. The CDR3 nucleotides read TGTGCCAGCAAGAGTAGCGGGAGGAACGAGCAGTACTTC. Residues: CASKSSGRNEQYF.

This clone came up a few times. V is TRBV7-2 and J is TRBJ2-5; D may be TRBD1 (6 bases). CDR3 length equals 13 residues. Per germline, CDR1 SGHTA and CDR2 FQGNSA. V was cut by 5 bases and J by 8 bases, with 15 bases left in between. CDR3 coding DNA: TGTGCCAGCAGCCGACAGGACAAGAGTACCCAGTACTTC. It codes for CASSRQDKSTQYF.

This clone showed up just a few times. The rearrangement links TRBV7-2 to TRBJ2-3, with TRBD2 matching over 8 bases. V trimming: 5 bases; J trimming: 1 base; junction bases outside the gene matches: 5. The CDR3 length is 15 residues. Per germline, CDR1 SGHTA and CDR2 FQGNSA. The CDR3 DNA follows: TGTGCCAGCAGCATCCATAGCGGGGGCACAGATACGCAGTATTTT. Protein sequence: CASSIHSGGTDTQYF.

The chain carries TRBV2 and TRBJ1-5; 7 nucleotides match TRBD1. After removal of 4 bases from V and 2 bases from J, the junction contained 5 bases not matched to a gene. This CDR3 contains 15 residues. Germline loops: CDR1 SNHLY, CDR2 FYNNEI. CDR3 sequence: CASSGGGTGNQPQHF. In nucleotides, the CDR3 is TGTGCCAGCAGTGGGGGCGGGACAGGCAATCAGCCCCAGCATTTT.

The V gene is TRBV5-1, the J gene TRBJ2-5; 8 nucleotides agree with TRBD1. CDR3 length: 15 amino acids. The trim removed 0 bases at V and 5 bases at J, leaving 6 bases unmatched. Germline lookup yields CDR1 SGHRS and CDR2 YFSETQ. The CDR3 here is CASSLGRGLIETQYF. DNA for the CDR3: TGCGCCAGCAGCTTGGGCAGGGGGCTGATCGAGACCCAGTACTTC.